Below, one TCR beta chain is given with its context. These data are taken from a study of blood T cell repertoires in COVID-19. Study at large: PBMCs, B-cell-depleted T cells, or T cells were the source of the cDNA or gDNA that made up the material.

CDR3 length: 17 amino acids. Trimming took 3 bases from V and 9 from J; bases not matched to a gene: 12. CDR1 and CDR2 from the germline V gene are LNHDA and SQIVND (reference sequence). The protocol was immunoSEQ multiplex PCR, while the TCRdb copy is restricted to in-frame clones and leaves out a portion. The sample yields tens of thousands of clones, about 85% seen once. The sequence derives from a man aged 40-50 years with active COVID-19. This chain links TRBV19 with TRBJ1-6; 9 nucleotides match TRBD1. Specimen: peripheral blood. The CDR3 region is CASSILPSGTGSSPLHF. The CDR3 DNA follows: TGTGCCAGTAGTATCTTGCCCTCCGGGACAGGGAGTTCACCCCTCCACTTT.